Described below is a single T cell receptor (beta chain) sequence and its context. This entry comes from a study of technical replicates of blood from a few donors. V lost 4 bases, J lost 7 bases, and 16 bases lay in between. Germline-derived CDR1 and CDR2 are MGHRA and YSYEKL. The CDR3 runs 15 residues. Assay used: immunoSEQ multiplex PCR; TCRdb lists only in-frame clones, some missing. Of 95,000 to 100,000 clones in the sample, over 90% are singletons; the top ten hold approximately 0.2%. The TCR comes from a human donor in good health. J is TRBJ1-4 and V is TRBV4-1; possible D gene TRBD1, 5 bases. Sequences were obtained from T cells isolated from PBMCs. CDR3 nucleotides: TGCGCCAGCAGCCGACTGGGGGGAAAGGCTGAAAAACTGTTTTTT. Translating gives CASSRLGGKAEKLFF.